These T cell receptor beta chains were read from a single sample in a study of metastatic and nonmetastatic thyroid tumors. TCRdb re-processed the PCR reads through MiXCR. The data hold roughly 59,000 clones, with about 16% observed a single time. The sequencing sample was made of blood. These receptors originate from a male donor with papillary thyroid cancer or a benign thyroid nodule (not recorded which). Some clones in this sample may be carry-over from other donors' samples. Both conserved end residues are part of each CDR3. A D gene is named only where the DNA matches it firmly. The size field is filled for only some rows; it gives once, few, many or a size class.

CANSVEGTGNTEAFF TGTGCCAACAGCGTAGAAGGGACAGGGAACACTGAAGCTTTCTTT TRBD1 TRBJ1-1 NA TRBV9
CASSDKGSGEQFF TGTGCCAGCAGTGACAAGGGTTCCGGTGAGCAGTTCTTC NA TRBJ2-1 many TRBV6-4
CASSLARRSGANVLTF TGTGCCAGTAGTCTGGCCAGACGCTCTGGGGCCAACGTCCTGACTTTC NA TRBJ2-6 many TRBV19
CASSLPTSGETQETQYF TGTGCCAGCAGTTTACCGACTAGCGGGGAAACCCAAGAGACCCAGTACTTC TRBD2 TRBJ2-5 many TRBV28
CASRLGGQNNQPQHF TGTGCCAGCAGACTAGGGGGACAGAACAATCAGCCCCAGCATTTT TRBD1 TRBJ1-5 many TRBV12-3/TRBV12-4
CASSQALAGNTEAFF TGCGCCAGCAGCCAAGCTCTTGCAGGGAACACTGAAGCTTTCTTT NA TRBJ1-1 many TRBV4-3
CASSLAGPSYNEQFF TGTGCTAGCAGTTTGGCAGGTCCCTCCTACAATGAGCAGTTCTTC NA TRBJ2-1 NA TRBV27
CASSQGGETDTQYF TGTGCCAGCAGCCAAGGGGGCGAGACAGATACGCAGTATTTT NA TRBJ2-3 many TRBV3-1
CSARDRRPSSYNEQFF TGCAGTGCTAGAGATCGTAGGCCCAGCTCCTACAATGAGCAGTTCTTC NA TRBJ2-1 many TRBV20-1
CASSFLAGGARQYF TGTGCCAGCAGTTTTTTAGCGGGAGGTGCTCGGCAGTACTTC TRBD2 TRBJ2-7 few TRBV28
CASKGAGRAYEQYF TGTGCCAGCAAAGGAGCGGGGCGAGCCTACGAGCAGTACTTC TRBD2 TRBJ2-7 few TRBV6-2/TRBV6-3
CASSPQTGTGEGSGANVLTF TGTGCCAGCAGTCCCCAAACCGGGACAGGGGAGGGTTCTGGGGCCAACGTCCTGACTTTC TRBD1 TRBJ2-6 many TRBV28
CASNPRPDQPQHF TGTGCCAGCAATCCGCGACCCGATCAGCCCCAGCATTTT NA TRBJ1-5 many TRBV6-1
CSAMMRDSYNEQFF TGCAGTGCTATGATGCGGGACTCCTACAATGAGCAGTTCTTC NA TRBJ2-1 many TRBV20-1
CSARGGVGNTIYF TGCAGTGCTAGGGGGGGGGTTGGAAACACCATATATTTT NA TRBJ1-3 many TRBV20-1
CASSLGSASYNEQFF TGTGCCAGCAGCTTGGGGTCAGCGTCCTACAATGAGCAGTTCTTC NA TRBJ2-1 NA TRBV5-5
CASSFGWELNTEAFF TGTGCCAGCAGCTTTGGATGGGAGCTCAACACTGAAGCTTTCTTT NA TRBJ1-1 many TRBV5-8
CSARETTKGTEAFF TGCAGTGCTAGAGAGACAACAAAGGGCACTGAAGCTTTCTTT NA TRBJ1-1 many TRBV20-1
CASSRTNERLFF TGTGCCAGCAGCCGAACAAATGAAAGACTGTTTTTT NA TRBJ1-4 many TRBV5-6
CASSPGLTGVDTQYF TGTGCCAGCAGCCCCGGACTAACGGGGGTAGATACGCAGTATTTT NA TRBJ2-3 many TRBV13
CASSSEGDGDTQYF TGTGCCAGCAGTTCCGAGGGGGATGGGGATACGCAGTATTTT NA TRBJ2-3 NA TRBV6-5
CASSDMGYCYTF TGTGCCAGCAGTGACATGGGTTATTGCTACACCTTC NA TRBJ1-2 few TRBV2